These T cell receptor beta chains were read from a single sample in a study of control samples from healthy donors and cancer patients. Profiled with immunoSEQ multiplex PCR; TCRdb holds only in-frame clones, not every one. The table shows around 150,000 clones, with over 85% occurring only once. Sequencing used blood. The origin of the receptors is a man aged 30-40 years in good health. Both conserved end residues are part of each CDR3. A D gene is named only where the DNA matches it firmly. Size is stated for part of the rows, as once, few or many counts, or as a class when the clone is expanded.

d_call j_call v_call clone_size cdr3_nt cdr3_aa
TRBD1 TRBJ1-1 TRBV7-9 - TGTGCCAGCAGCCGACAGGGCTCCGAAGCTTTCTTT CASSRQGSEAFF
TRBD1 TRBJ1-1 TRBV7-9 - TGTGCCAGCAGATCTAGACAGGGGAGTGACACTGAAGCTTTCTTT CASRSRQGSDTEAFF
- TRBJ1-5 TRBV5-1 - TGCGCCAGCAGCTTGGATCATCTTGGCAATCAGCCCCAGCATTTT CASSLDHLGNQPQHF
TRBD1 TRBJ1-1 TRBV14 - TGTGCCAGCAGCCTTCAGACAGGGCGGGCTGAAGCTTTCTTT CASSLQTGRAEAFF
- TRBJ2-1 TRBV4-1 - TGCGCCAGCAGCCGAACCCCTATCACCGGCAATGAGCAGTTCTTC CASSRTPITGNEQFF
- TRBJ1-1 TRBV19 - TGTGCCAGTAGTATTTGGGACACTGAAGCTTTCTTT CASSIWDTEAFF
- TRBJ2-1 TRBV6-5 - TGTGCCAGCCACAAGCCCTCCTACAATGAGCAGTTCTTC CASHKPSYNEQFF
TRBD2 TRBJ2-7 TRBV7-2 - TGTGCCAGCAGCCGGACTAGCGGGAGTTACGAGCAGTACTTC CASSRTSGSYEQYF
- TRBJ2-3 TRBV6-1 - TGTGCCAGCAGTGATGTAGCGGGCACAGATACGCAGTATTTT CASSDVAGTDTQYF
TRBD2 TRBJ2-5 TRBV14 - TGTGCCAGCAGCCAGGATCTTCTAGCGGGGAGAGGAGAGACCCAGTACTTC CASSQDLLAGRGETQYF
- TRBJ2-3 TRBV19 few TGTGCCAGTAGCACTACAGATACGCAGTATTTT CASSTTDTQYF
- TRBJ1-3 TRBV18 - TGTGCCAGCTCCCTAAAGGACGGAAACTCTGGAAACACCATATATTTT CASSLKDGNSGNTIYF